These T cell receptor beta chains were read from a single sample in a study of blood T cells in healthy people across ages. Using its own MiXCR run on the 5' RACE reads, TCRdb lists one record per CDR3 protein. The table lists 650,000 to 1,000,000 distinct CDR3 sequences, about half of them singletons. The sequencing input was blood. These receptors all come from a man older than 75 in good health. The CDR3 runs from the conserved cysteine through the conserved F or W. The order of the fields is J gene, V gene, D gene, clone size, CDR3 DNA, CDR3 protein. A D gene is named only where the DNA matches it firmly. Size is stated for part of the rows, as once, few or many counts, or as a class when the clone is expanded.

>TRBJ2-4|TRBV5-6|.|few
TGTGCCAGCAGCAGGTTGGACATTGTCAAAAACATTCAGTACTTC
CASSRLDIVKNIQYF
>TRBJ2-3|TRBV15|TRBD2|few
TGTGCCACCAGCAGAAGGACTAGCGGCACAGATACGCAGTATTTT
CATSRRTSGTDTQYF
>TRBJ2-5|TRBV6-6|TRBD2|few
TGTGCCAGCAGTGCACTAGCGGGAGGGCGCGAGACCCAGTACTTC
CASSALAGGRETQYF
>TRBJ2-7|TRBV7-2|TRBD2|.
TGTGCCAGCAGCTCTAGGGGCACTAGCGGGAGTGGCTACGAGCAGTACTTC
CASSSRGTSGSGYEQYF
>TRBJ1-2|TRBV15|TRBD1|.
TGTGTCACCAGCAGAGAAAGGGGGCAAGGCTACACCTTC
CVTSRERGQGYTF
>TRBJ2-3|TRBV4-2|TRBD2|once
TGTGCCAGCAGCCAAGAGTACGGGGGGGCCGGCACAGATACGCAGTATTTT
CASSQEYGGAGTDTQYF
>TRBJ2-6|TRBV11-2|TRBD1|.
TGTGCCAGCAGCTTAGATCCCCCTACAGGGGCTGGGGCCAACGTCCTGACTTTC
CASSLDPPTGAGANVLTF
>TRBJ1-1|TRBV29-1|.|.
TGCAGCGCAACGAAGGGGAACACTGAAGCTTTCTTT
CSATKGNTEAFF
>TRBJ1-1|TRBV5-8|.|.
TGTGCCAGCAGCTTGGGGCTATCCTCCGCTGAAGCTTTCTTT
CASSLGLSSAEAFF
>TRBJ2-5|TRBV7-3|TRBD2|.
TGTGCCAGCAGCTTAAGTAGCGGGGGTCAAGAGACCCAGTACTTC
CASSLSSGGQETQYF
>TRBJ2-3|TRBV2|.|.
TGTGCCAGCAGTGAGGACCACTACAGCACAGATACGCAGTATTTT
CASSEDHYSTDTQYF
>TRBJ2-5|TRBV18|.|.
TGTGCCAGCTCACCAGGTATGGTCCAACAAGAGACCCAGTACTTC
CASSPGMVQQETQYF
>TRBJ2-7|TRBV30|.|few
TGTGCCTGGAGGGGGGAAGGGCCTAGGAGCTCCTACGAGCAGTACTTC
CAWRGEGPRSSYEQYF
>TRBJ2-3|TRBV7-6|.|.
TGTGCCAGCAGCTTAGCGTCAGGGGTAGATACGCAGTATTTT
CASSLASGVDTQYF
>TRBJ2-1|TRBV4-2|TRBD1|few
TGTGCCAGCAGCCAAGATCACGACAGGGGGATAACCTACAATGAGCAGTTCTTC
CASSQDHDRGITYNEQFF
>TRBJ1-5|TRBV6-6|.|few
TGTGCCAGCAGTGCCGTTAGGGGGGGCTACAATCAGCCCCAGCATTTT
CASSAVRGGYNQPQHF
>TRBJ1-2|TRBV7-8|TRBD1|.
TGTGCCAGCAGTTTCGGGGACAGTCGGAATGGCTACACCTTC
CASSFGDSRNGYTF
>TRBJ2-7|TRBV20-1|TRBD1|few
TGCAGTGCTAGGAAGACAGGGCTTAACGAGCAGTACTTC
CSARKTGLNEQYF
>TRBJ2-3|TRBV4-2|TRBD1|.
TGTGCCAGCAGCCAAGAGAACAGGGGCACTAGCACAGATACGCAGTATTTT
CASSQENRGTSTDTQYF
>TRBJ2-7|TRBV5-5|TRBD2|.
TGTGCCAGCAGCTTGCGACGGGAGGGCCGCGAGCAGTACTTC
CASSLRREGREQYF
>TRBJ2-3|TRBV7-2|TRBD2|.
TGTGCCAGCAGCTTAATCGGGGGAGGGCCGGAAGATACGCAGTATTTT
CASSLIGGGPEDTQYF
>TRBJ2-7|TRBV3-1|TRBD2|.
TGTGCCAGCAGCCCTCGGACTAGCGGGACCCTCATCTACAATGAGCAGTACTTC
CASSPRTSGTLIYNEQYF
>TRBJ2-1|TRBV12-3/TRBV12-4|TRBD2|few
TGTGCCAGCAGTTCCAGCGGGACCATCTCCTACAATGAGCAGTTCTTC
CASSSSGTISYNEQFF
>TRBJ1-5|TRBV12-3/TRBV12-4|TRBD1|.
TGTGCCAGCAGTCTCAGTTTGGGCCTTGGGACAGGGGGTCAGCCCCAGCATTTT
CASSLSLGLGTGGQPQHF
>TRBJ2-7|TRBV21-1|.|few
TGTGCCAGCAGCAAAGGGTCGAGGGCAGGGGGGAACTACGAGCAGTACTTC
CASSKGSRAGGNYEQYF
>TRBJ2-7|TRBV29-1|.|.
TGCAGCGCAGGATTTGGGGGCAGTGAGCAGTACTTC
CSAGFGGSEQYF
>TRBJ1-5|TRBV10-3|TRBD1|.
TGTGCCATCAGTGAGGCCCGGGTCGGGACAGGGGACTCGGGTAATCAGCCCCAGCATTTT
CAISEARVGTGDSGNQPQHF
>TRBJ1-2|TRBV5-1|TRBD1|.
TGCGCCAGCAGTATTGACGGACAGGGGTACGGCTACACCTTC
CASSIDGQGYGYTF
>TRBJ2-7|TRBV25-1|TRBD2|.
TGTGCCACCACTAGCGAGGACTACGAGCAGTACTTC
CATTSEDYEQYF
>TRBJ1-5|TRBV7-2|TRBD1|.
TGTGCCAGCAGCTTAGATGCGACAGGGCACCAGCCCCAGCATTTT
CASSLDATGHQPQHF
>TRBJ2-2|TRBV7-2|.|.
TGTGCCAGCAGCCGAGGCCGGACCGGGGAGCTGTTTTTT
CASSRGRTGELFF
>TRBJ1-1|TRBV6-2/TRBV6-3|.|.
TGTGCCAGCAGATCAGTGAACACTGAAGCTTTCTTT
CASRSVNTEAFF
>TRBJ2-5|TRBV5-1|.|few
TGCGCCAGCAGCTTGTGGTCAGGGATACAAGAGACCCAGTACTTC
CASSLWSGIQETQYF